The clone carrying this TCR beta chain was recorded once. Its antigen is still unknown. Assay: immunoSEQ multiplex PCR; the TCRdb copy retains only in-frame clones and omits some. This table has 1,500 to 1,600 clones, 88% appearing once. The CDR3 runs 12 residues. CDR1 is SGDLS and CDR2 is YYNGEE in the germline V gene. Trimming left V 0 bases short and J 6 bases short, with 3 bases between. Time point given: neoterminal ileum biopsy at postoperative endoscopy, about 6 months after surgery. This record comes from a study of T cell repertoires in ileal Crohn's disease. Study-wide results and caveats: Endoscopic recurrence occurred in every patient whose clonality exceeded 26.8%.

Sequencing was performed on ileal tissue. The receptor's source is an adult with Crohn's disease. The chain couples TRBV9 to TRBJ2-2; no reliable D call. The CDR3 loop reads CASSVEAGELFF. Here the CDR3 DNA reads TGTGCCAGCAGCGTAGAGGCCGGGGAGCTGTTTTTT.